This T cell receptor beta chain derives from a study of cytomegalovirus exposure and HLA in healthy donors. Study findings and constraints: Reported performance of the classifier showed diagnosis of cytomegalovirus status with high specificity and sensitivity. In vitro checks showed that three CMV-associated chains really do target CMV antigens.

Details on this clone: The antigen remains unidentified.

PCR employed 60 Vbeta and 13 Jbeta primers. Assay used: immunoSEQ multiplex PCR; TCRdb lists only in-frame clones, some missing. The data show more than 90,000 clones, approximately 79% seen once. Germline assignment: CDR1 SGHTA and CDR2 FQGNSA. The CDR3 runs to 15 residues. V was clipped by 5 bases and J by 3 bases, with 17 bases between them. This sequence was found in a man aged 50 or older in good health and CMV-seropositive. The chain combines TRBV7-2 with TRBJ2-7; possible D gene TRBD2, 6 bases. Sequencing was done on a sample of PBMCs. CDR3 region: CASSIWAEGNYEQYF. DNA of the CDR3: TGTGCCAGCAGCATTTGGGCGGAGGGGAACTACGAGCAGTACTTC. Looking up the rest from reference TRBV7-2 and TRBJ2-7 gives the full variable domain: GAGVSQSPSNKVTEKGKDVELRCDPISGHTALYWYRQSLGQGLEFLIYFQGNSAPDKSGLPSDRFSAERTGGSVSTLTIQRTQQEDSAVYLCASSIWAEGNYEQYFGPGTRLTVT.